Below are 20 T cell receptor beta chains sequenced from a single sample in a study of blood T cell repertoires in COVID-19. TCRdb keeps only in-frame clones here, not all; method: immunoSEQ multiplex PCR. The sample lists 65,000 to 90,000 clones, about 82% occurring once. The sample was peripheral blood. These receptors were collected from a woman at least 80 years old with active or convalescent COVID-19.

The V call is TRBV4-1, the J call TRBJ1-1; no clear D. V lost 1 base, J lost 3 bases, and 9 bases lay in between. CDR1 is MGHRA and CDR2 is YSYEKL in the germline V gene. This CDR3 spans 14 amino acids. In nucleotides, the CDR3 is TGCGCCAGCAGCCAAGTGGGCAGGCACACTGAAGCTTTCTTT. This translates into CASSQVGRHTEAFF.

The chain combines TRBV19 with TRBJ2-7; D is uncertain. Trimming stripped 3 bases from V and 2 bases from J, with 11 bases between. Per the germline V gene, CDR1 is LNHDA and CDR2 is SQIVND (reference sequence). CDR3 length: 14 amino acids. The CDR3 DNA reads as TGTGCCAGTAGTATTTCCCAGGCTGCCTACGAGCAGTACTTC. Protein product: CASSISQAAYEQYF.

The chain combines TRBV19 with TRBJ2-2, with 9 bases aligning to TRBD2. Germline assignment: CDR1 LNHDA and CDR2 SQIVND (reference sequence). V dropped 7 bases and J dropped 2; count of bases not matched to a gene: 14. CDR3 length: 18 residues. Here the CDR3 DNA reads TGTGCCAGTAAAAGGTGGGCTAGCGGGAACGCCAACACCGGGGAGCTGTTTTTT. Its translation is CASKRWASGNANTGELFF.

The rearrangement joins TRBV5-1 to TRBJ1-1; 8 nucleotides line up with TRBD1. CDR1 is SGHRS, CDR2 YFSETQ, per germline. V gave up 5 bases and J gave up 1 base; unmatched junction bases: 4. CDR3 length: 14 residues. The CDR3 sequence is CASSSGTGNTEAFF. CDR3 bases: TGCGCCAGCAGTTCCGGGACAGGGAACACTGAAGCTTTCTTT.

The chain links TRBV18 to TRBJ1-1; TRBD1 matches at 8 bases. The CDR3 sequence is 16 residues long. Germline CDR1 reads KGHSH; CDR2 reads LQKENI. The V and J ends lost 6 bases and 2 bases, in that order; junction bases with no gene match: 11. This CDR3 is CASSTWGTGGNTEAFF. The DNA for the CDR3 is TGTGCCAGCTCCACTTGGGGAACAGGGGGAAACACTGAAGCTTTCTTT.

The chain couples TRBV27 to TRBJ1-4; D call uncertain. Trimming pared 5 bases from V and 5 bases from J, leaving 12 bases between. Germline V gene sequence: CDR1 MNHEY, CDR2 SMNVEV (reference sequence). The length of the CDR3 is 14 residues. DNA for the CDR3: TGTGCCAGCAGTGGCATTTTGAAAAATGAAAAACTGTTTTTT. It is translated as CASSGILKNEKLFF.

This clone was recorded a few times. The chain couples TRBV24-1 to TRBJ2-2, with 11 bases fitting TRBD1. Germline V CDR1 and CDR2: KGHDR, SFDVKD. This CDR3 has 14 residues. V was pared by 9 bases and J by 7 bases, with 6 bases of the junction left unmatched. For the CDR3, the DNA is TGTGCCACCCCGGGACAGGGGGACGGCGGGGAGCTGTTTTTT. This sequence encodes CATPGQGDGGELFF.

CDR3 protein: CASSFPGGSYEQYF. The DNA for the CDR3 is TGTGCCAGCAGCTTTCCCGGCGGCTCCTACGAGCAGTACTTC. The chain recombines TRBV11-3 with TRBJ2-7; D gene uncertain. CDR1 and CDR2 from the germline V gene are SGHNT and YENEEA. The V gene lost 3 bases and the J gene lost 0 bases, with 9 bases spanning the gap. CDR3 length: 14 amino acids.

This chain joins TRBV20-1 and TRBJ2-1; 10 nucleotides line up with TRBD1. The CDR3 runs 10 residues. V dropped 5 bases and J dropped 15; count of bases not matched to a gene: 4. In germline, CDR1 is DFQATT, CDR2 SNEGSKA (reference sequence). CDR3 region: CSASDRGVFF. CDR3 nucleotide sequence: TGCAGTGCTTCGGACAGGGGGGTGTTCTTC.

This clone has a handful of counts. The chain couples TRBV11-1 to TRBJ2-7; 8 bases fit TRBD1. This CDR3 comprises 14 residues. The junction had 5 bases not matched to a gene; V was cut back by 4 bases and J by 3 bases. Per the germline V gene, CDR1 is SGHAT and CDR2 is FQDESV (reference sequence). The CDR3 sequence: CASSSGQGHYEQYF. The CDR3, as DNA: TGTGCCAGCAGCTCCGGACAGGGTCACTACGAGCAGTACTTC. Full variable domain (rest looked up from reference TRBV11-1 and TRBJ2-7): EAEVAQSPRYKITEKSQAVAFWCDPISGHATLYWYRQILGQGPELLVQFQDESVVDDSQLPKDRFSAERLKGVDSTLKIQPAELGDSAMYLCASSSGQGHYEQYFGPGTRLTVT.

This clone has just a few counts. The V and J genes are TRBV5-1 and TRBJ1-2; D remains ambiguous. Germline CDR1 reads SGHRS; CDR2 reads YFSETQ. The CDR3 sequence is 13 residues long. V lost 0 bases and J lost 4, with 7 bases in between. CDR3 DNA: TGCGCCAGCAGCTTGGCGGAGTTCTATGGCTACACCTTC. Its protein product is CASSLAEFYGYTF.

The chain links TRBV6-2 or TRBV6-3 to TRBJ2-1; 8 nucleotides line up with TRBD2. Germline-derived CDR1 and CDR2 are MNHEY and SVGEGT. The CDR3 covers 18 residues. V lost 4 bases and J lost 4; bases outside the gene matches: 15. The CDR3 is CASSSPKPRGGPYNEQFF. CDR3 DNA: TGTGCCAGCAGTTCACCGAAGCCACGGGGGGGGCCTTACAATGAGCAGTTCTTC.

The genes are TRBV7-9 and TRBJ2-7; 8 positions match TRBD2. This CDR3 comprises 14 residues. CDR1 is SEHNR and CDR2 is FQNEAQ in the germline V gene (reference sequence). The V gene end was trimmed by 5 bases and the J gene end by 4 bases; junction bases not matched to a gene: 7. CDR3: CASSLSTSGYEQYF. The CDR3 nucleotides read TGTGCCAGCAGCCTATCTACTAGCGGATACGAGCAGTACTTC.

The chain links TRBV7-3 to TRBJ1-5, with TRBD1 as a possible D gene (5 bases). V gave up 3 bases and J gave up 5 bases, with 23 bases separating them. The V gene's germline CDR1 is SGHTA and CDR2 FQGTGA. This CDR3 has 18 amino acids. The CDR3 DNA follows: TGTGCCAGCAGCTTCCCGATCCCTCTGGACATATTCTATCAGCCCCAGCATTTT. As protein: CASSFPIPLDIFYQPQHF.

The V and J genes are TRBV25-1 and TRBJ2-7; 12 positions agree with TRBD2. V lost 7 bases, J lost 6 bases, and 13 bases stayed unmatched. CDR1 is MGHDK and CDR2 is SYGVNS in the germline V gene. The CDR3 sequence is 16 residues long. Here the CDR3 reads CASKTSGRVARGEQYF. In nucleotides, the CDR3 is TGTGCCAGCAAGACTAGCGGGAGAGTAGCGAGGGGCGAGCAGTACTTC.

J is TRBJ1-2 and V is TRBV30, with D perhaps TRBD1 (5 bases). Germline V gene lookup returns CDR1 GTSNPN and CDR2 SVGIG (reference sequence). The CDR3 covers 12 residues. The germline V and J ends were trimmed by 5 bases and 4 bases, with 11 bases remaining between them. CDR3 in DNA: TGTGCCTGGGGACACTTAACCTATGGCTACACCTTC. This sequence encodes CAWGHLTYGYTF.

The rearrangement joins TRBV7-3 to TRBJ2-5; possible D gene TRBD1, 6 bases. Germline V lookup: CDR1 SGHTA, CDR2 FQGTGA. The V gene lost 2 bases and the J gene lost 5 bases, with 12 bases spanning the gap. CDR3 size: 14 residues. In DNA form, the CDR3 reads TGTGCCAGCAGCTTAGGGCAGGGGAGTGAGACCCAGTACTTC. It specifies CASSLGQGSETQYF.

CDR3 region: CASRTGVLSYNEQFF. CDR3 bases: TGTGCCAGTAGGACAGGGGTTCTATCCTACAATGAGCAGTTCTTC. The rearrangement uses TRBV27 and TRBJ2-1; TRBD1 aligns across 9 bases. The CDR3 sequence is 15 residues long. CDR1 MNHEY and CDR2 SMNVEV come from the germline V gene (reference sequence). The V gene end was trimmed by 9 bases and the J gene end by 1 base; junction bases not matched to a gene: 7.

This chain uses TRBV4-1 with TRBJ2-7; D not certain. CDR1 and CDR2 from the germline V gene are MGHRA and YSYEKL. Deletions cut 0 bases from V and 2 bases from J, with 20 bases between. The CDR3 totals 18 residues. The CDR3 loop reads CASSQEVGWAAETYEQYF. In nucleotides, the CDR3 is TGCGCCAGCAGCCAAGAGGTGGGCTGGGCAGCTGAAACCTACGAGCAGTACTTC.

This rearrangement joins TRBV18 to TRBJ1-4, with TRBD1 identical over 10 bases. The J segment lost 2 bases and the V segment lost 1 base, leaving 7 bases of the junction unmatched. Germline CDR1 and CDR2: KGHSH and LQKENI. This CDR3 comprises 18 residues. The CDR3 DNA reads as TGTGCCAGCTCACCACGGGCCGGGACAGGGGTCACTAATGAAAAACTGTTTTTT. Translated, it gives CASSPRAGTGVTNEKLFF.